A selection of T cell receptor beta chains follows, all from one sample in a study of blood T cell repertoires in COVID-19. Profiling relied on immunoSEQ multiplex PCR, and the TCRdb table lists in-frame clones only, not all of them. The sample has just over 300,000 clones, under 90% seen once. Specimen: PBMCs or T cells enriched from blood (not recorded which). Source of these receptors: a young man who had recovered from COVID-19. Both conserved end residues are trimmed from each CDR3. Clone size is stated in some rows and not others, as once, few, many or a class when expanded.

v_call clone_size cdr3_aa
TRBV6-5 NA ASSYSAGRDPTEAF
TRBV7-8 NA ASSPEAETQY
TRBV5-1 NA ASSSGLAGGPGRTDTQY
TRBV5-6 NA ASSRTGTGLWGTDTQY
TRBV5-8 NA ASSLAFQGSNQPQH
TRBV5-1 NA ASSLDTGGVGTEAF
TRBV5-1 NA ASSLDGQSNQPQH
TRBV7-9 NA ASSSSVWDREGNTIY
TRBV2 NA ASRVAAVTNEKLF
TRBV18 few ASSFSQNEQF
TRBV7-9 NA ASSLIDRAAGNTIY
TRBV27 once ASSLSIAGDRRDTQY
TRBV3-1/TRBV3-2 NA ASSLGLPETQY
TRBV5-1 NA ASSPTSGRVSYNEQF
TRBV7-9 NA ASSQGRGPDEQY
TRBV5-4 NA ASSLAPGTSDEQF
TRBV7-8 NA ASSLVSLEPARNTQY
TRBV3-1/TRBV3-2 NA ASSLWTGESGELF
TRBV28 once ASSLRDSDRTDTQY
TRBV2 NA ASGTGNSPLH
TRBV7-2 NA ASGRADNEQF
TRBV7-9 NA ASSLGALGYT
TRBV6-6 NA ASSRPPQGEGATNEKLF
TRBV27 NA ASMRSDNKGYGYT
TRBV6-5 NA ASSYSTSGGQETQY
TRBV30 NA AWDALGSGNTIY
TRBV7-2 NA ASSPPRGLAGFNTQY
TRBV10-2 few ASGAGQTEAF
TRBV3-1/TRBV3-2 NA ASSPWTGALGEQY
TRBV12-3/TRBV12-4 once ASRALGSAEAF
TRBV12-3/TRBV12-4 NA ASSLEGRTEAF
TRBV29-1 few SVEPTDSSAGRHNEQF
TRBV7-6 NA ASSLRLAGRTVSYEQY
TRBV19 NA ASSTGLAGGPGEF
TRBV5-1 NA ASSGGATEQY
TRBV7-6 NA ASSSRTGLRSNNEQF
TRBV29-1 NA SVEELEAGGPTDTQY